This TCR beta chain was identified during a study of blood T cell repertoires in COVID-19. Some clones are missing from TCRdb's copy, which holds only in-frame ones; the method was immunoSEQ multiplex PCR. The profile shows 100,000 to 150,000 clones, around 81% of them singletons. After removal of 7 bases from V and 8 bases from J, the junction contained 16 bases not matched to a gene. The CDR3 spans 16 residues. Germline lookup yields CDR1 SNHLY and CDR2 FYNNEI. The clonotype was recovered from a man aged 55-75 years with acute or convalescent COVID-19. This chain joins TRBV2 and TRBJ1-4, with 7 bases that match TRBD1. Sequencing input: peripheral blood. The CDR3 reads CASKGTGASQGEKLFF. CDR3 DNA: TGTGCCAGCAAGGGAACAGGGGCGTCCCAGGGGGAAAAACTGTTTTTT.